This TCR beta chain was documented in a study of blood T cells in healthy people across ages. Study at large: Through template switching, about one barcoded beta molecule was captured per two T cells, as measured in model experiments.

The ends lost 6 bases at V and 2 bases at J; junction bases unmatched: 8. This CDR3 is built from 15 residues. Germline CDR1 and CDR2: MNHEY and SMNVEV (reference sequence). Each donor was a healthy Caucasian individual from Russia, aged about 6 to 100. The second PCR ran about 6 to 12 cycles with a sample-barcoded 5' primer and J-beta primers. TCRdb reanalysed the 5' RACE reads using MiXCR and keeps one entry per CDR3 protein. The sample has 1.8 million or so distinct CDR3 sequences; about two fifths are singletons. This clonotype originated in a human donor in good health. The chain links TRBV27 to TRBJ1-2; 8 positions match TRBD1. The sample consisted of blood. Here the CDR3 reads CASREGDRRNYGYTF. DNA for the CDR3: TGTGCCAGCAGAGAGGGGGACAGGAGGAACTATGGCTACACCTTC.